The clone carrying this T cell receptor (beta chain) was seen ten or more times. The antigen remains unidentified. Germline V CDR1 and CDR2: MNHEY, SVGAGI. This CDR3 has 14 amino acids. The V end was cut by 5 bases, the J end by 9 bases, with 20 bases between. This sample stems from a study of T cells after posttransplantation cyclophosphamide. Method: immunoSEQ multiplex PCR; TCRdb's copy keeps in-frame clones and lacks some. The table lists around 28,000 clones, with no singletons. Study observations and caveats: Later blood repertoires were often dominated by clones from the donor CD8+ memory compartment. Blood and skin or GI T cell repertoires showed limited TRB overlap.

The related graft donor's blood sample was taken on the day of bone marrow donation. The J gene is TRBJ2-7, the V gene TRBV6-5, with D perhaps TRBD2 (6 bases). Sequences were obtained from PBMCs. The source of this sequence is a woman aged 55-69 years in good health, CMV-negative, and a related stem cell transplant donor. CDR3 in amino acids: CASSGLSLLAGQYF. The CDR3 nucleotides are TGTGCCAGCAGTGGACTATCTCTACTCGCGGGGCAGTACTTC.